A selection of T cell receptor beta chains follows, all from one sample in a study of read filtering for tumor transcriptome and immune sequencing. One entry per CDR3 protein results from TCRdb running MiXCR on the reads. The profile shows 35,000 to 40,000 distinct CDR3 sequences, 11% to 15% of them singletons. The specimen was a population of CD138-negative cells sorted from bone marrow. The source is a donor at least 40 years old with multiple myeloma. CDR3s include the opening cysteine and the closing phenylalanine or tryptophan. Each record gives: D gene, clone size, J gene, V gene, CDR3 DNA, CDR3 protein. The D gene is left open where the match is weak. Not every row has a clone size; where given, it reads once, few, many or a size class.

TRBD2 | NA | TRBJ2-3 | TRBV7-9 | TGTGCCAGCAGCGCGGAACTAGCGGGCTACCCCACAGATACGCAGTATTTT | CASSAELAGYPTDTQYF
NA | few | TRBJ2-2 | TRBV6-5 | TGTGCCAGCAGGGTCGAGGGGGGGAGCACCGGGGAGCTGTTTTTT | CASRVEGGSTGELFF
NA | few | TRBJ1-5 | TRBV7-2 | TGTGCCAGCAGCCACCCCAATCAGCCCCAGCATTTT | CASSHPNQPQHF
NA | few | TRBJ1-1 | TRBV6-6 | TGTACCAGCAGTTATTTAGCGAACACTGAAGCTTTCTTT | CTSSYLANTEAFF
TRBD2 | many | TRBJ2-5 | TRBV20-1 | TGCATCCCCGGGACTAGCGGGGGAGGACAGACCCAGTACTTC | CIPGTSGGGQTQYF
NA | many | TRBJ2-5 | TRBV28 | TGTGCCAGCAGTTTATGGGACGGCCAAGAGACCCAGTACTTC | CASSLWDGQETQYF
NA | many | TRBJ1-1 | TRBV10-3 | TGTGCCGCCCGCGTTCAGGGTGTGAACACTGAAGCTTTCTTT | CAARVQGVNTEAFF
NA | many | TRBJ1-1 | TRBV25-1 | TGTGCCAGCGCAACCTATAGGGGGAACACTGAAGCTTTCTTT | CASATYRGNTEAFF
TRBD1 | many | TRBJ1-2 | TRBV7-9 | TGTGCCAGCAGCCCGCGGACAGGATCCTTCTATGGCTACACCTTC | CASSPRTGSFYGYTF
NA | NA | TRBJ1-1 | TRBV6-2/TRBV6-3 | TGTGCCAGCAGACCGACAGTGAGCACTGAGGCTTTCTTT | CASRPTVSTEAFF
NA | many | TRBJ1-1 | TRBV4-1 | TGCGCCAGCAGCTCAAGGCCCGGGGGGCAAACTGAAGCTTTCTTT | CASSSRPGGQTEAFF
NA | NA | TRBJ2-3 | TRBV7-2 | TGTGCCAGCAGCTCTCCCAGGGGCACAGATACGCAGTATTTT | CASSSPRGTDTQYF
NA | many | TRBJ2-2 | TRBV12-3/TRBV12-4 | TGTGCCAGCAGCTTCGACTCCACCGGGGAGCTGTTTTTT | CASSFDSTGELFF
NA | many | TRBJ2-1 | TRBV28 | TGTGCCAGCAGCCCCCCCGGGTCATACAATGAGCAGTTCTTC | CASSPPGSYNEQFF
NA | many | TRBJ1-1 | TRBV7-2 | TGTGCCAGCAGCTCAAACTCTAACACTGAAGCTTTCTTT | CASSSNSNTEAFF
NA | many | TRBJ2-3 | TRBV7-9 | TGTGCCAGCAGCCTGGCGGGGGCCCCCACAGATACGCAGTATTTT | CASSLAGAPTDTQYF
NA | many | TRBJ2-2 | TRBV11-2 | TGTGCCAGCAGCCGACAGACAGCTACTAACACCGGGGAGCTGTTTTTT | CASSRQTATNTGELFF
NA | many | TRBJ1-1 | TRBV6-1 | TGTGCCACAGCCTTGGGTGGGTTTACTGAAGCTTTCTTT | CATALGGFTEAFF
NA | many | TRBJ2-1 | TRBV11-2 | TGTGCCAGCAGCTTAAACTCCTACAATGAGCAGTTCTTC | CASSLNSYNEQFF
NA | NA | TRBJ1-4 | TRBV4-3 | TGCGCCAGCAGCCGATGGACAACTAATGAAAAACTGTTTTTT | CASSRWTTNEKLFF
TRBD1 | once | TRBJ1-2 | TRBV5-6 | TGTGCCAGCAGCTTGAACAGGGGGCAGGAAGGCTACACCTTC | CASSLNRGQEGYTF
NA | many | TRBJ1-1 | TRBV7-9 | TGTGCCAGCAGCTCAGAGCGGGGGGGCCGGACGAACACTGAAGCTTTCTTT | CASSSERGGRTNTEAFF
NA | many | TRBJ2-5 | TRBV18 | TGTGCCAGCTCACCACCAAGCAGGGGCTTCGAGACCCAGTACTTC | CASSPPSRGFETQYF
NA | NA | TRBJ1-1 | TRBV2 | TGTGCCAGCAGTGAAAATTTGGAGGGCCCGGCGTTT | CASSENLEGPAF
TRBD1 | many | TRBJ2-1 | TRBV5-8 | TGTGCCAGCAGGATTGGACAGGGGAGCAATGAGCAGTTCTTC | CASRIGQGSNEQFF
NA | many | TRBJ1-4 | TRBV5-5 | TGTGCCAGCAGCTTGTGGGACACCTTTAATGAAAAACTGTTTTTT | CASSLWDTFNEKLFF
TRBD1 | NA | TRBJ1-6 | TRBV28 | TGTGCCAGCAGTTTAAAGGGGGCGCGACGGGAGCGATCCCTCCACTTT | CASSLKGARRERSLHF
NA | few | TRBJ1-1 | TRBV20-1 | TGCAGTGCTAGAGTGGGACAGAACACTGAAGCTTTCTTT | CSARVGQNTEAFF
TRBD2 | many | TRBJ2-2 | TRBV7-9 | TGTGCCAGCGAATCACGGACTAGCGACACCGGGGAGCTGTTTTTT | CASESRTSDTGELFF
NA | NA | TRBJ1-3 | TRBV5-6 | TGTGCCAGCTCTGAAGCCGGGAGAGGGTCTGGAAACACCATATATTTT | CASSEAGRGSGNTIYF
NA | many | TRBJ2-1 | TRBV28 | TGTGCCAGCGGAGCTGTGAGGCGCGGGGTCGGAAATGAGCAGTTCTTC | CASGAVRRGVGNEQFF
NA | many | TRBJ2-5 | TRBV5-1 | TGCGCCAGCAGCTTACAGCAAGAGACCCAGTACTTC | CASSLQQETQYF
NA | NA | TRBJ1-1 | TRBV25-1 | TGTGCCAGCAGCGCAGGAGCGAACGCTGAAGCTTTCTTT | CASSAGANAEAFF
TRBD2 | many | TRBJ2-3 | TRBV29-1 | TGCAGCTTCGCCGGGACTAGCGGGGGGGCAGATACGCAGTATTTT | CSFAGTSGGADTQYF
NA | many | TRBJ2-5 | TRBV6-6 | TGTGCCAGCAGTTTGACGGTCCAAGAGACCCAGTACTTC | CASSLTVQETQYF
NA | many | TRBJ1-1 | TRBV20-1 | TGCAGTGCACCGAACGGGTGGGTGAACACTGAAGCTTTCTTT | CSAPNGWVNTEAFF
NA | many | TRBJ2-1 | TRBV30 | TGTGCCTGTGGGGCCGGGCCTTACAATGAGCAGTTCTTC | CACGAGPYNEQFF
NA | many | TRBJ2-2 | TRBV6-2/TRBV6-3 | TGTGCCACTTCGAACACCGGGGAGCTGTTTTTT | CATSNTGELFF
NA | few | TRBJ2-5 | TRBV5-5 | TGTGTCAGCAGCCCCGGGACACGAACCAAAGAGACCCAGTACTTC | CVSSPGTRTKETQYF
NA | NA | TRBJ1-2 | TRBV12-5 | TGTGCTAGTGGTTTGCTGGGTTCTAACTATGGCTACACCTTC | CASGLLGSNYGYTF
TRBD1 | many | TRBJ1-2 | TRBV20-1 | TGCAGTGAAGGACAGGGAACCCATGGCTACACCTTC | CSEGQGTHGYTF
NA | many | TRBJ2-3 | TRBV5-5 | TGTGCCAGCAGCTCAACCACAGATACGCAGTATTTT | CASSSTTDTQYF
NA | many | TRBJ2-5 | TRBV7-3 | TGTGCCAGCAGCTTAATGGGGGAGGAGGGAGAGACCCAGTACTTC | CASSLMGEEGETQYF
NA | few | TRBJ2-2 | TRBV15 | TGTGCCACCAGCAGAGATCGGGCCCCTATCGGGGAGCTGTTTTTT | CATSRDRAPIGELFF
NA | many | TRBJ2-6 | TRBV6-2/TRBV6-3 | TGTGCCAGCAGTTATGGCGGTCCTGGGGCCAACGTCCTGACTTTC | CASSYGGPGANVLTF
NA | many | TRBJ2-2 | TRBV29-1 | TGCAGCGCAAGGACAGCGTCGAACACCGGGGAGCTGTTTTTT | CSARTASNTGELFF
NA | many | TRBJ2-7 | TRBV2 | TGTGCCAGCAGCGACACAGGAGGGATTAACGAGCAGTACTTC | CASSDTGGINEQYF
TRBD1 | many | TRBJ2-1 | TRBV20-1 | TGCAGTGCTAGACGCCGGGACAGGGCCTACAATGAGCAGTTCTTC | CSARRRDRAYNEQFF
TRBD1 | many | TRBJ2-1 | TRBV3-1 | TGTGCCAGCAGCCCCGACAGGGGTAACTACAATGAGCAGTTCTTC | CASSPDRGNYNEQFF
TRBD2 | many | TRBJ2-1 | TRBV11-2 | TGTGCCAGCAGCTTAGTGAGAGGCGGGGGGGCCGTTGAGCAGTTCTTC | CASSLVRGGGAVEQFF
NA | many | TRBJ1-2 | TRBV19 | TGTGCCAGTTGCCCCGTCGAAGGCAATGGCTACACCTTC | CASCPVEGNGYTF
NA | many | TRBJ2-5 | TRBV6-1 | TGTGCCAGCAGTGAAGCTTTGGCGGGGGCCGAGACCCAGTACTTC | CASSEALAGAETQYF
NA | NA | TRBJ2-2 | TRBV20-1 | TGCAGTGCTAATTTAGCGGCGAACACCGGGGAGCTGTTTTTT | CSANLAANTGELFF
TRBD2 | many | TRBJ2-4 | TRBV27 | TGTGCCAGCAGCCGGGCTAGCGGGGGAGTACATCAGTACTTC | CASSRASGGVHQYF
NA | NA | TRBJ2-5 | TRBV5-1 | TGCGCCAGCAGCCCAGGCATGGTTTGGGAGGAGACCCGGTACTTC | CASSPGMVWEETRYF
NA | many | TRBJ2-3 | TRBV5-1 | TGCGCCAGCAGCTTGGAGACAGATACGCAGTATTTT | CASSLETDTQYF
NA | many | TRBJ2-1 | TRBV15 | TGTGCCACCAGGGAGGGTCGGGGGAAAGGCTACAATGAGCAGTTCTTC | CATREGRGKGYNEQFF
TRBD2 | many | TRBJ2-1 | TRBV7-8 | TGTGCCAGCAGAGGACTAGCGGGTTACCACAATGAGCAGTTCTTC | CASRGLAGYHNEQFF
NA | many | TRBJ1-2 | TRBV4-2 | TGTGCCAGCAGTCAACTGCTGACAGCCTATGGCTACACCTTC | CASSQLLTAYGYTF